The 24 T cell receptor beta chains reported below all come from one sample, sequenced in a study of T cell responses to AZD1222 COVID-19 vaccine listed by TCRdb under 2021. The time point label of this sample denotes: baseline before first vaccination. Libraries came from the immunoSEQ multiplex PCR assay. What TCRdb holds here is the immuneACCESS table cut down to in-frame rearrangements. Part of the clones is not present; checked against another copy, under half of the missing clones reflect an unresolved V gene, and the others are unexplained. The table for this sample lists some 200,000 clones; 85% to 95% of them were counted only once. The ten largest clones add up to about 10% of the sample. This material consisted of peripheral blood, taken on day 0 of AZD1222 vaccination. The receptors were gathered from an adult in good health.

V usage is TRBV19 and J usage is TRBJ1-5; D unclear. This CDR3 is built from 16 residues. V shed 3 bases and J shed 1 base, with 13 bases lying between them. Per germline, CDR1 LNHDA and CDR2 SQIVND (reference sequence). CDR3 in amino acids: CASSMFGESSNQPQHF. In DNA form, the CDR3 reads TGTGCCAGTAGTATGTTCGGGGAGTCCAGCAATCAGCCCCAGCATTTT.

The chain has TRBV6-1 and TRBJ2-7, with D unclear. CDR1 MNHNS and CDR2 SASEGT come from the germline V gene. This CDR3 region has 14 residues. V was shortened by 2 bases and J by 6 bases, with 14 bases between the two germline ends. This chain's CDR3 is CASSERGSVGEQYF. As DNA, the CDR3 is TGTGCCAGCAGTGAAAGAGGTTCGGTTGGCGAGCAGTACTTC.

The V gene is TRBV6-5, the J gene TRBJ1-5; a weak D match, TRBD1 (5 bases). The CDR3 has 15 residues. V was pared by 5 bases and J by 6 bases, with 17 bases between. CDR1 and CDR2 from the germline V gene are MNHEY and SVGAGI. Written as DNA, the CDR3 is TGTGCCAGCAGTCCCGGCAGGGCGGATCCTCAGCCCCAGCATTTT. Translating gives CASSPGRADPQPQHF.

V is TRBV6-5 and J is TRBJ2-7; TRBD2 might be the D (5 bases). Trimming stripped 5 bases from V and 2 bases from J, with 13 bases between. Germline CDR1 and CDR2: MNHEY and SVGAGI. The CDR3 contains 14 residues. Here the CDR3 reads CASSRLTGTYEQYF. Written as DNA, the CDR3 is TGTGCCAGCAGTCGCTTGACGGGAACCTACGAGCAGTACTTC.

The chain employs TRBV6-5 and TRBJ1-5; 7 bases map to TRBD1. The CDR3 runs to 14 residues. The V and J ends lost 6 bases and 8 bases, in that order; junction bases with no gene match: 10. Germline CDR1 reads MNHEY; CDR2 reads SVGAGI. CDR3 DNA sequence: TGTGCCAGCAGGACAACGACAGGGAGGGAGCCCCAGCATTTT. Its translation is CASRTTTGREPQHF.

This clone was detected once. The chain uses TRBV18 and TRBJ2-2; unclear D gene. This CDR3 region has 12 residues. V was clipped by 4 bases and J by 8 bases, with 8 bases between them. In germline, CDR1 is KGHSH, CDR2 LQKENI. The CDR3 coding sequence is TGTGCCAGCTCACTCACGGCGGGGGAGCTGTTTTTT. This sequence encodes CASSLTAGELFF.

The chain has TRBV27 and TRBJ1-1; D uncertain. Trimming left V 6 bases short and J 4 bases short, with 12 bases between. In germline, CDR1 is MNHEY, CDR2 SMNVEV (reference sequence). This CDR3 has 13 residues. The CDR3 nucleotides are TGTGCCAGCAGCAAATTATGGTCCACTGAAGCTTTCTTT. Translation gives CASSKLWSTEAFF.

The V call is TRBV5-8, the J call TRBJ2-1; the match to TRBD2 covers 10 bases. CDR1 and CDR2 (germline): SGHTS, YDEGEE. With V trimmed by 2 bases and J by 3 bases, 2 bases remained unmatched. This CDR3 contains 15 residues. CDR3 protein: CASSFVAGGYNEQFF. CDR3 nucleotide sequence: TGTGCCAGCAGCTTCGTAGCGGGAGGCTACAATGAGCAGTTCTTC.

The rearrangement links TRBV6-1 to TRBJ1-3, with D tentatively TRBD1 (5 bases). Between the trimmed V and J ends, which lost 4 bases and 0 bases, there was a span of 16 bases. Germline V gives CDR1 MNHNS, CDR2 SASEGT. The CDR3 is 17 amino acids. CDR3 in DNA: TGTGCCAGCAGTGGGAGAACAGGCCTTCTCTCTGGAAACACCATATATTTT. This translates into CASSGRTGLLSGNTIYF.

This sequence joins TRBV6-5 and TRBJ1-5, with D possibly TRBD1 on 6 matching bases. The CDR3 length is 12 residues. Germline loops: CDR1 MNHEY, CDR2 SVGAGI. V lost 8 bases to trimming and J lost 7 bases, with 12 bases between them. The CDR3 region has the DNA TGTGCCAGCGGGGAGGGGGACCAGCCCCAGCATTTT. Its protein product is CASGEGDQPQHF.

This clone has ten or more counts. This chain connects TRBV7-2 to TRBJ1-1, with a tentative D call TRBD1 (5 bases). Looked up from germline, CDR1 is SGHTA and CDR2 is FQGNSA. The length of the CDR3 is 13 residues. Trimming took off 7 bases at V and 3 bases at J, with 12 bases between the two ends. CDR3 sequence: CASTAGGHTEAFF. The CDR3 DNA sequence: TGTGCCAGCACTGCGGGGGGACACACTGAAGCTTTCTTT.

The chain has TRBV5-4 and TRBJ2-1, with 10 bases that match TRBD1. Germline loops: CDR1 SGHNT, CDR2 YYREEE (reference sequence). This CDR3 is 15 amino acids long. The V gene end was trimmed by 2 bases and the J gene end by 4 bases; junction bases not matched to a gene: 3. DNA for the CDR3: TGTGCCAGCAGCTTTCGGGACAGGGGTTACAATGAGCAGTTCTTC. This encodes CASSFRDRGYNEQFF.

V usage is TRBV5-1 and J usage is TRBJ1-3, with a tentative D call TRBD1 (6 bases). CDR3 length equals 16 residues. Deletions cut 4 bases from V and 1 base from J, with 15 bases between. In germline, CDR1 is SGHRS, CDR2 YFSETQ. The CDR3 DNA reads TGCGCCAGCAGCGTAGGACAGATAACGTCTGGAAACACCATATATTTT. As protein: CASSVGQITSGNTIYF.

This chain connects TRBV9 to TRBJ2-3; 10 bases line up with TRBD2. The CDR3 is made up of 15 amino acids. CDR1 and CDR2 from the germline V gene are SGDLS and YYNGEE. The J segment lost 2 bases and the V segment lost 4 bases, leaving 4 bases of the junction unmatched. The CDR3 DNA follows: TGTGCCAGCAGCATAACTAGCGGGGTCACAGATACGCAGTATTTT. The encoded protein is CASSITSGVTDTQYF.

This sequence joins TRBV4-3 and TRBJ1-2; weak D call: TRBD1 (5 bases). Germline V gene sequence: CDR1 LGHNA, CDR2 YSLEER. V lost 0 bases to trimming and J lost 4 bases, with 12 bases between them. The CDR3 contains 15 residues. CDR3 loop: CASSQEPGASYGYTF. For the CDR3, the DNA is TGCGCCAGCAGCCAAGAGCCTGGGGCCTCCTATGGCTACACCTTC.

The rearrangement uses TRBV3-1 (or the pseudogene TRBV3-2) and TRBJ1-4, with D unclear. The length of the CDR3 is 13 residues. Germline V gives CDR1 LGHDT, CDR2 YNNKEL (reference sequence). V was clipped by 0 bases and J by 5 bases, with 4 bases between them. The CDR3, as DNA: TGTGCCAGCAGCCAAGATCTGAATGAAAAACTGTTTTTT. Its translation is CASSQDLNEKLFF.

The V and J genes are TRBV19 and TRBJ2-3; TRBD2 matches 9 bases. This CDR3 region has 16 residues. The V gene's germline CDR1 is LNHDA and CDR2 SQIVND (reference sequence). With V trimmed by 0 bases and J by 7 bases, 8 bases remained unmatched. The CDR3 bases are TGTGCCAGTAGTATAGAAGGTAGCGGGGGCTCTCATACGCAGTATTTT. Translation: CASSIEGSGGSHTQYF.

The chain joins TRBV7-9 to TRBJ1-6; unclear D gene. Germline V gene sequence: CDR1 SEHNR, CDR2 FQNEAQ (reference sequence). This CDR3 region has 12 residues. V shed 5 bases and J shed 7 bases, with 6 bases lying between them. CDR3 nucleotide sequence: TGTGCCAGCAGCGCAGGAAATTCACCCCTCCACTTT. Protein: CASSAGNSPLHF.

The chain uses TRBV27 and TRBJ2-7; 7 nucleotides align to TRBD1. V was clipped by 4 bases and J by 3 bases; unmatched bases: 3. CDR3 length: 13 amino acids. Germline-derived CDR1 and CDR2 are MNHEY and SMNVEV (reference sequence). CDR3 sequence: CASSSGQYYEQYF. In nucleotides, the CDR3 is TGTGCCAGCAGTTCGGGACAGTACTACGAGCAGTACTTC.

The chain joins TRBV2 to TRBJ1-2, with TRBD1 matching over 11 bases. Germline V gene sequence: CDR1 SNHLY, CDR2 FYNNEI. The CDR3 runs 15 residues. Trimming took 7 bases from V and 8 from J; bases not matched to a gene: 12. The CDR3 DNA is TGTGCCAGCACAACCGGACAGGGGGCCCTGGGGGGCTACACCTTC. Its protein is CASTTGQGALGGYTF.

The rearrangement uses TRBV21-1 and TRBJ2-4; the D call TRBD2 from the table was never checked on the DNA. TRBV21-1 is an annotated pseudogene. This CDR3 has 22 residues. The CDR3 is CASSKGEVGRTARDGSKNIQYF. CDR3 bases: TGTGCCAGCAGCAAAGGGGAGGTGGGCAGGACTGCGAGAGACGGGAGCAAAAACATTCAGTACTTC.

This clone has a handful of counts. The rearrangement uses TRBV19 and TRBJ1-3, with D perhaps matching TRBD1 (5 bases). V gave up 3 bases and J gave up 0 bases, with 15 bases separating them. Germline CDR1 LNHDA, CDR2 SQIVND (reference sequence). This CDR3 is built from 17 residues. Here the CDR3 reads CASSIARREPSGNTIYF. For the CDR3, the DNA is TGTGCCAGTAGTATCGCACGCAGGGAGCCCTCTGGAAACACCATATATTTT. The whole variable domain, remainder taken from reference TRBV19 and TRBJ1-3, is DGGITQSPKYLFRKEGQNVTLSCEQNLNHDAMYWYRQDPGQGLRLIYYSQIVNDFQKGDIAEGYSVSREKKESFPLTVTSAQKNPTAFYLCASSIARREPSGNTIYFGEGSWLTVV.

This sequence joins TRBV4-2 and TRBJ2-3, with D perhaps assigned TRBD1 or TRBD2 (5 bases each). The CDR3 extends over 16 amino acids. The V gene's germline CDR1 is LGHNA and CDR2 YNFKEQ. The V end lost 0 bases, the J end lost 8 bases, and 18 bases lay between the germline ends. Here the CDR3 reads CASSQDTLQARGTQYF. In DNA, the CDR3 is TGTGCCAGCAGCCAAGATACCCTACAGGCCCGGGGTACGCAGTATTTT.

The DNA for the CDR3 is TGTGCCACCAGTGATTCTAGCGGGGGGGCTTCCTACAATGAGCAGTTCTTC. Protein sequence: CATSDSSGGASYNEQFF. J is TRBJ2-1 and V is TRBV24-1, with 12 bases lining up with TRBD2. This CDR3 has 17 amino acids. V trimming: 2 bases; J trimming: 1 base; junction bases outside the gene matches: 2. From germline, CDR1 is KGHDR and CDR2 SFDVKD.